The 5 T cell receptor beta chains presented below share a single source sample, sequenced in a study of T cells in Graves' hyperthyroidism and ophthalmopathy. Amplification of TCR beta CDR3 regions was performed using RNA transcripts as template. First-round RT-PCR targeting the TCR CDR3 was performed with the HTBI primer set. TCRdb reanalysed the multiplex PCR reads using MiXCR and keeps one entry per CDR3 protein. In the table there are about 400,000 distinct CDR3 sequences, approximately 14% of which are singletons. The material sequenced was blood. The source of these receptors is a woman younger than 30 with Graves' hyperthyroidism.

In its sample, this clonotype was seen many times. The V and J genes are TRBV5-1 and TRBJ2-1; 8 nucleotides line up with TRBD2. Trimming removed 4 bases from V and 1 base from J; junction bases left unmatched: 10. The CDR3 is made up of 17 amino acids. CDR1 and CDR2 (germline): SGHRS, YFSETQ. CDR3 sequence: CASSPRTGGASYNEQFF. The CDR3 DNA is TGCGCCAGCAGCCCCAGGACGGGGGGGGCTTCCTACAATGAGCAGTTCTTC.

The V call is TRBV25-1, the J call TRBJ2-3; D unclear. With 8 bases removed from V and 4 bases from J, the gap between germline ends came to 13 bases. CDR3 length: 13 amino acids. The germline V gene has CDR1 MGHDK and CDR2 SYGVNS. As DNA, the CDR3 is TGTGCCAGCGGACCCCGCCCCGCAGATACGCAGTATTTT. It codes for CASGPRPADTQYF.

With respect to this clonotype: One end of the junction does not line up with germline, which may come from a read error. The chain uses TRBV7-6 and TRBJ2-7, with TRBD1 as a possible D gene (6 bases). Germline V gene sequence: CDR1 SGHVS, CDR2 FNYEAQ. CDR3 length: 12 residues. CDR3 residues: CAGSLTGYEQYF. The CDR3 coding sequence is TGTGCCGGCAGCTTGACAGGCTACGAGCAGTACTTC.

Concerning this clonotype itself: Germline is not matched at one junction end, which may reflect a read error. The chain has TRBV6-1 and TRBJ1-6; no firm D call. CDR3 size: 14 residues. Germline values: CDR1 MNHNS, CDR2 SASEGT. For the CDR3, the DNA is TGTGCCAGCGGTGAAGCCGGGCAGAATTCACCCCTCCACTTT. It specifies CASGEAGQNSPLHF.

This rearrangement joins TRBV15 to TRBJ1-6; 9 bases agree with TRBD1. Germline CDR1 reads LNHNV; CDR2 reads YYDKDF (reference sequence). J gave up 9 bases and V 0 bases, and 9 bases lay outside the gene matches. The CDR3 covers 17 residues. CDR3 region: CATSRDPRQGGGSPLHF. CDR3 in DNA: TGTGCCACCAGCAGAGATCCCCGACAGGGGGGTGGTTCACCCCTCCACTTT.